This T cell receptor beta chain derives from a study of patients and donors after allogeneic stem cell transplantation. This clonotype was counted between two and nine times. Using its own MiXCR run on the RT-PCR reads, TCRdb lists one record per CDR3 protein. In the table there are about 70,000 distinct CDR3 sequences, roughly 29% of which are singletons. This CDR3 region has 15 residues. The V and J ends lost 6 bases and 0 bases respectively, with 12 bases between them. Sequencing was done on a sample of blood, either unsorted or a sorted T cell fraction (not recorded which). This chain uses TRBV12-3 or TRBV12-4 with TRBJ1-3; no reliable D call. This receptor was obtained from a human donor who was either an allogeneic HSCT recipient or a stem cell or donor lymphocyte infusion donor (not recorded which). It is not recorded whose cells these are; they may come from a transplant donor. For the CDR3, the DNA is TGTGCCAGCAGATATGACGGAAGCTCTGGAAACACCATATATTTT. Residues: CASRYDGSSGNTIYF.